Below, one T cell receptor beta chain is given with its context. Antigen: not known. The sample originates from a study of cytomegalovirus exposure and HLA in healthy donors. Study-level information: The 120 validation repertoires used the same platform as the roughly 670 first-cohort repertoires (as reported by a later analysis). Study findings and constraints: Reportedly, diagnosis of cytomegalovirus status by the classifier showed high specificity and sensitivity. Many donors shared some public TCRs, even though most TCR sequences were rare.

Generated by immunoSEQ multiplex PCR, the TCRdb table keeps only in-frame clones and is missing some. The sample lists some 120,000 clones; around nine tenths were seen once. The CDR3 totals 14 residues. Germline values: CDR1 MGHRA, CDR2 YSYEKL. Trimming shortened V by 1 base and J by 4 bases, and 10 bases separated the two germline ends. The sequenced material came from PBMCs. This receptor was obtained from a woman between 18 and 30 years old in good health and CMV-seronegative. V and J are TRBV4-1 and TRBJ1-2, with D possibly matching TRBD1 (5 bases). The CDR3 loop reads CASSQVGEIYGYTF. The CDR3 coding sequence is TGCGCCAGCAGCCAAGTAGGGGAAATCTATGGCTACACCTTC.